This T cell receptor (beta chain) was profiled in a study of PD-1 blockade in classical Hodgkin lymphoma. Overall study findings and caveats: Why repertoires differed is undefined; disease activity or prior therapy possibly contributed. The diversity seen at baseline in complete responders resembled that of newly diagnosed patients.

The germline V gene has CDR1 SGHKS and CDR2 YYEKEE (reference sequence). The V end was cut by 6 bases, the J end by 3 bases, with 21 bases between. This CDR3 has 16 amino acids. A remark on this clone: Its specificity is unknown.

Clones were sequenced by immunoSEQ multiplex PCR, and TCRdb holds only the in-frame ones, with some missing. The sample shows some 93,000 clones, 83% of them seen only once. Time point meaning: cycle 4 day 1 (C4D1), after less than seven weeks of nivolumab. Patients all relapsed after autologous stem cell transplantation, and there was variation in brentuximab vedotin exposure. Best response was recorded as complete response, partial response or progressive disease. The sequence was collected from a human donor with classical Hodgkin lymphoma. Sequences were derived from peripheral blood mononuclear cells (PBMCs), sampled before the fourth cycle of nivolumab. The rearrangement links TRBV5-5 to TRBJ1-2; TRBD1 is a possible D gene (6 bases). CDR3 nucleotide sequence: TGTGCCAGCAAGGATTCCGAGGCAGGGGACTACTATGGCTACACCTTC. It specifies CASKDSEAGDYYGYTF. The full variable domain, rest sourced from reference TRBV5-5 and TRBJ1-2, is DAGVTQSPTHLIKTRGQQVTLRCSPISGHKSVSWYQQVLGQGPQFIFQYYEKEERGRGNFPDRFSARQFPNYSSELNVNALLLGDSALYLCASKDSEAGDYYGYTFGSGTRLTVV.